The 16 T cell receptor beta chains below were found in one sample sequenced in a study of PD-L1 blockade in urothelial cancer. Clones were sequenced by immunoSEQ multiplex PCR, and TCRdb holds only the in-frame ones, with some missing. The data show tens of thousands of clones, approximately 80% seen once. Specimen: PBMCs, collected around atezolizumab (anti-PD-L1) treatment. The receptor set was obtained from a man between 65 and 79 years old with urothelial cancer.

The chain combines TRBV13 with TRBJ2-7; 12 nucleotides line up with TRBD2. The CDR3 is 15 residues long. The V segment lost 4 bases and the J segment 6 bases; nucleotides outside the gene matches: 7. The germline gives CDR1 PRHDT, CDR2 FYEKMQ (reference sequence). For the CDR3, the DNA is TGTGCCAGCAGCTCTAGACTAGCGGGAGCGAGCGAGCAGTACTTC. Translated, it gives CASSSRLAGASEQYF.

Here the CDR3 reads CASSRHYPGATYEQYF. In nucleotides, the CDR3 is TGCGCCAGCAGCCGGCATTATCCAGGGGCTACCTACGAGCAGTACTTC. The J gene is TRBJ2-7, the V gene TRBV4-3, with D perhaps matching TRBD1 (6 bases). Trimming left V 4 bases short and J 2 bases short, with 18 bases between. The CDR3 runs 16 residues. Per germline, CDR1 LGHNA and CDR2 YSLEER.

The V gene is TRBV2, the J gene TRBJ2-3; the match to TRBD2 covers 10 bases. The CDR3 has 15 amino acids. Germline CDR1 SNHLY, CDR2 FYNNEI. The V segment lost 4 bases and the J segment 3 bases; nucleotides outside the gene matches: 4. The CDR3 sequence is CASSVSGRETDTQYF. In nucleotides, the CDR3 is TGTGCCAGCAGTGTCAGCGGGAGGGAAACAGATACGCAGTATTTT.

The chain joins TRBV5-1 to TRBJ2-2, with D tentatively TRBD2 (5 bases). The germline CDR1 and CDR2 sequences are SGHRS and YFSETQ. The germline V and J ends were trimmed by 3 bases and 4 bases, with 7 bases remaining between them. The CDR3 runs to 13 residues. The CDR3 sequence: CASSSGSTGELFF. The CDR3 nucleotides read TGCGCCAGCAGCTCGGGGAGCACCGGGGAGCTGTTTTTT.

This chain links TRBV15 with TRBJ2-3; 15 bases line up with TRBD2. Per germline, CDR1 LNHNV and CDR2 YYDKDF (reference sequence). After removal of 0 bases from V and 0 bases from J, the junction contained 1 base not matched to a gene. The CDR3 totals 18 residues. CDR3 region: CATSREGLAGGSTDTQYF. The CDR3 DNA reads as TGTGCCACCAGCAGAGAAGGACTAGCGGGGGGGAGCACAGATACGCAGTATTTT.

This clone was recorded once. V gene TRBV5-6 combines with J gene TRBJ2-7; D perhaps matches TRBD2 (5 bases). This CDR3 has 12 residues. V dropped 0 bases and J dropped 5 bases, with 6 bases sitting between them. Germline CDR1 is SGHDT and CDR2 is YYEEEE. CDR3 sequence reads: CASSLVGDEQYF. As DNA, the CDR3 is TGTGCCAGCAGCTTGGTCGGGGACGAGCAGTACTTC.

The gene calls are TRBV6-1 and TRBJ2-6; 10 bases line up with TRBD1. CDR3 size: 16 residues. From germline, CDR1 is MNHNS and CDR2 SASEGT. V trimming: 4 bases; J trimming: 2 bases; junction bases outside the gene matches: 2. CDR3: CASSVGTGAGANVLTF. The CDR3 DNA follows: TGTGCCAGCAGTGTTGGGACAGGGGCTGGGGCCAACGTCCTGACTTTC.

The CDR3 is CASSENRGRGETQYF. CDR3 coding DNA: TGTGCCAGCAGTGAGAACAGGGGGCGAGGAGAGACCCAGTACTTC. The rearrangement uses TRBV25-1 and TRBJ2-5; 9 positions match TRBD1. The CDR3 has 15 residues. CDR1 and CDR2 (germline): MGHDK, SYGVNS. Trimming removed 3 bases from V and 4 bases from J; junction bases left unmatched: 6.

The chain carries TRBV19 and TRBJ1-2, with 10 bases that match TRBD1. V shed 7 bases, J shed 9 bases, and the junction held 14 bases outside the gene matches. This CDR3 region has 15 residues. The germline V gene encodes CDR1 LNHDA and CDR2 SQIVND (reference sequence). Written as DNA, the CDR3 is TGTGCCAGTACCCCCGGGACAGGGGCCCTCGGGAGCTACACCTTC. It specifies CASTPGTGALGSYTF.

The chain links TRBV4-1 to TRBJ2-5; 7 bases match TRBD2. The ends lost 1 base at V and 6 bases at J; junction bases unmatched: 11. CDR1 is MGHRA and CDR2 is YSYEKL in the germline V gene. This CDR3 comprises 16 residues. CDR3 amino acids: CASSQVEGLTQKTQYF. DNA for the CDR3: TGCGCCAGCAGCCAAGTAGAGGGACTAACACAAAAGACCCAGTACTTC.

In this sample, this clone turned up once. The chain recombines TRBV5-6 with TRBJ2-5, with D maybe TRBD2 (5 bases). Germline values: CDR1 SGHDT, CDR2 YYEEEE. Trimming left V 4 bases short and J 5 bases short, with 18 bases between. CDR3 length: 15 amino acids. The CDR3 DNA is TGTGCCAGCAGCCCTGAGCCTTTGGCGGGTGAGACCCAGTACTTC. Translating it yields CASSPEPLAGETQYF.

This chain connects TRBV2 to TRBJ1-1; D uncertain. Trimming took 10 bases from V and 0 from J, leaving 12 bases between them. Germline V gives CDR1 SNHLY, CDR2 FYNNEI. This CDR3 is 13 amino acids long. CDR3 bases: TGTGCCACTCACAAGGAGATGAACACTGAAGCTTTCTTT. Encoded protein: CATHKEMNTEAFF.

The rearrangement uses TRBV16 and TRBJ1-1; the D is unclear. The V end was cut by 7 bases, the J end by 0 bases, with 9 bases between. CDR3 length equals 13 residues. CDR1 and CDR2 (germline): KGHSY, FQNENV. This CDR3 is CASTLNMNTEAFF. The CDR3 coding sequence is TGTGCCAGCACCTTAAACATGAACACTGAAGCTTTCTTT.

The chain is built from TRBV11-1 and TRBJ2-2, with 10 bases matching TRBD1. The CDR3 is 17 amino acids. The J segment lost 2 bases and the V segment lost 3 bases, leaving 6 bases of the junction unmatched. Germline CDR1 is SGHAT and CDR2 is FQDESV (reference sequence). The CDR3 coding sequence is TGTGCCAGCAGCTTCCCAGACAGGGGGCATAACACCGGGGAGCTGTTTTTT. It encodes CASSFPDRGHNTGELFF.

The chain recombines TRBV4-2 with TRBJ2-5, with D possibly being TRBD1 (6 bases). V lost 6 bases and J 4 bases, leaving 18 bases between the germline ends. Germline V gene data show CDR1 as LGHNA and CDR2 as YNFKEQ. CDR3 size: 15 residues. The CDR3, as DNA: TGTGCCAGCAGTGTCGAAGGGGGAGAGGCAGAGACCCAGTACTTC. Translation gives CASSVEGGEAETQYF.

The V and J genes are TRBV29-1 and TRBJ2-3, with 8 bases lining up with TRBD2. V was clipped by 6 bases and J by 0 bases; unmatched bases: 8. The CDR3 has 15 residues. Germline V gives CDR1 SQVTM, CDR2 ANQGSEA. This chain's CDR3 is CSVFLGGRSTDTQYF. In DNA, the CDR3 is TGCAGCGTATTCCTCGGCGGGAGGAGCACAGATACGCAGTATTTT.